The present entry profiles one T cell receptor (beta chain) with its context. The data originate from a study of shared clonotypes between healthy human individuals. All donors qualified as healthy HIV-negative adults and had experienced no recent acute infections or vaccinations. CDR1 and CDR2 (germline): GTSNPN, SVGIG (reference sequence). CDR3 length: 13 residues. V lost 4 bases to trimming and J lost 8 bases, with 12 bases between them. As processed by the authors: ImmunoSEQ supplied junction-only sequences lacking quality scores, so filtering was different. Measured with immunoSEQ multiplex PCR; TCRdb has only the in-frame clones, and not every one. V, J and clone size derive from that table, while D and trimming were established from the DNA sequence. The sample lists about 2.4 million clones, more than 80% occurring once.

The sample consisted of naive CD4+ T cells sorted from blood. Subset indicated: CD45RA+ positively selected. This TCR was recovered from a man between 18 and 35 years old in good health. V gene TRBV30 combines with J gene TRBJ1-6; D is uncertain. The CDR3 DNA reads as TGTGCCTGGACCAACAGTGATTATTCACCCCTCCACTTT. This translates into CAWTNSDYSPLHF.